A selection of T cell receptor beta chains follows, all from one sample in a study of cytomegalovirus exposure and HLA in healthy donors. Sequencing was performed with immunoSEQ multiplex PCR; in TCRdb, only in-frame clones are kept and a portion is missing. The data show about 150,000 clones, approximately 80% seen once. Sequencing was carried out using PBMCs. The receptors shown here come from a woman aged 50 to 60 in good health and CMV-seropositive. Both conserved end residues are part of each CDR3. The D gene is left open where the match is weak. Clone size is not always given. Where it is, it says once, few, many or a class for expanded clones.

d_call: TRBD1
v_call: TRBV2
j_call: TRBJ1-1
clone_size: once
cdr3_length: 15
cdr3_nt: TGTGCCAGCAGTCTAAAGACAGGGCGAGGCACTGAAGCTTTCTTT
cdr3_aa: CASSLKTGRGTEAFF

d_call: NA
v_call: TRBV6-5
j_call: TRBJ2-7
clone_size: NA
cdr3_length: 14
cdr3_nt: TGTGCCAGCAGGCGGGGATCTGAACTCTACGAGCAGTACTTC
cdr3_aa: CASRRGSELYEQYF

d_call: NA
v_call: TRBV5-1
j_call: TRBJ1-1
clone_size: NA
cdr3_length: 14
cdr3_nt: TGCGCCAGCAGCCCTCGACAGACGAACACTGAAGCTTTCTTT
cdr3_aa: CASSPRQTNTEAFF

d_call: TRBD1
v_call: TRBV2
j_call: TRBJ2-7
clone_size: NA
cdr3_length: 17
cdr3_nt: TGTGCCAGCAAGAGGAGTTGGGAAGGGGACAGGGTCTACGAGCAGTACTTC
cdr3_aa: CASKRSWEGDRVYEQYF

d_call: NA
v_call: TRBV19
j_call: TRBJ2-1
clone_size: NA
cdr3_length: 16
cdr3_nt: TGTGCCAGTAGTATACGGATTAGGGGTTCTCGGAATGAGCAGTTCTTC
cdr3_aa: CASSIRIRGSRNEQFF

d_call: TRBD2
v_call: TRBV5-4
j_call: TRBJ2-2
clone_size: NA
cdr3_length: 16
cdr3_nt: TGTGCCAGCAGCGACACTAGCGGGGGACCCACCGGGGAGCTGTTTTTT
cdr3_aa: CASSDTSGGPTGELFF

d_call: TRBD2
v_call: TRBV11-2
j_call: TRBJ2-1
clone_size: NA
cdr3_length: 18
cdr3_nt: TGTGCCAGCAGGAGTGGGCGGGGGGGCCGGTTTTCGGACAATGAGCAGTTCTTC
cdr3_aa: CASRSGRGGRFSDNEQFF

d_call: TRBD1
v_call: TRBV9
j_call: TRBJ2-3
clone_size: NA
cdr3_length: 17
cdr3_nt: TGTGCCAGCAGCGTAGAGGGGGCAGGAGAAAACACAGATACGCAGTATTTT
cdr3_aa: CASSVEGAGENTDTQYF

d_call: NA
v_call: TRBV11-2
j_call: TRBJ2-7
clone_size: NA
cdr3_length: 15
cdr3_nt: TGTGCCAGCAGCTTAGATCGGCGACGGGGAGACGGGCAGTACTTC
cdr3_aa: CASSLDRRRGDGQYF

d_call: NA
v_call: TRBV5-4
j_call: TRBJ1-1
clone_size: few
cdr3_length: 16
cdr3_nt: TGTGCCAGCAGCTTAAATCAGGGTATGAGGAACACTGAAGCTTTCTTT
cdr3_aa: CASSLNQGMRNTEAFF

d_call: NA
v_call: TRBV4-2
j_call: TRBJ1-4
clone_size: NA
cdr3_length: 15
cdr3_nt: TGTGCCAGCAGCTTAAACGGGAATACCAATGAAAAACTGTTTTTT
cdr3_aa: CASSLNGNTNEKLFF

d_call: TRBD1
v_call: TRBV2
j_call: TRBJ1-5
clone_size: NA
cdr3_length: 13
cdr3_nt: TGTGCCAGCAGGACAGGGGGGGAAGGGCCCCAGCATTTT
cdr3_aa: CASRTGGEGPQHF

d_call: NA
v_call: TRBV6-1
j_call: TRBJ1-1
clone_size: NA
cdr3_length: 12
cdr3_nt: TGTGCCAGCATAGTAACTAACACTGAAGCTTTCTTT
cdr3_aa: CASIVTNTEAFF

d_call: NA
v_call: TRBV6-6
j_call: TRBJ2-1
clone_size: NA
cdr3_length: 15
cdr3_nt: TGTGCCAGCAACAGCAACGGGGAACCATACAATGAGCAGTTCTTC
cdr3_aa: CASNSNGEPYNEQFF

d_call: NA
v_call: TRBV9
j_call: TRBJ2-2
clone_size: NA
cdr3_length: 15
cdr3_nt: TGTGCCAGCAGCGTGGCATTCGCGAACACCGGGGAGCTGTTTTTT
cdr3_aa: CASSVAFANTGELFF

d_call: NA
v_call: TRBV2
j_call: TRBJ2-7
clone_size: NA
cdr3_length: 12
cdr3_nt: TGTGCCAGCAGTGAATACTCCTACGAGCAGTACTTC
cdr3_aa: CASSEYSYEQYF

d_call: TRBD2
v_call: TRBV27
j_call: TRBJ2-5
clone_size: NA
cdr3_length: 18
cdr3_nt: TGTGCCAGCAGCAAACTAGCGGGGGTGCGAATTGGCAAAGAGACCCAGTACTTC
cdr3_aa: CASSKLAGVRIGKETQYF

d_call: TRBD1
v_call: TRBV19
j_call: TRBJ1-5
clone_size: NA
cdr3_length: 14
cdr3_nt: TGTGCCAGTAGTTACTTGACAGGGAACCAGCCCCAGCATTTT
cdr3_aa: CASSYLTGNQPQHF

d_call: NA
v_call: TRBV27
j_call: TRBJ1-1
clone_size: NA
cdr3_length: 16
cdr3_nt: TGTGCCAGCAGTTTAGAAGGGGGGGCAGGGGTTACTGAAGCTTTCTTT
cdr3_aa: CASSLEGGAGVTEAFF

d_call: NA
v_call: TRBV10-1
j_call: TRBJ2-2
clone_size: NA
cdr3_length: 13
cdr3_nt: TGCGCCAGCGGGGACACCAACACCGGGGAGCTGTTTTTT
cdr3_aa: CASGDTNTGELFF

d_call: TRBD2
v_call: TRBV29-1
j_call: TRBJ2-1
clone_size: few
cdr3_length: 15
cdr3_nt: TGCAGCGTTGTAAGGCGGGGGGCCTTTTCAAATGAGCAGTTCTTC
cdr3_aa: CSVVRRGAFSNEQFF

d_call: TRBD1
v_call: TRBV27
j_call: TRBJ1-1
clone_size: NA
cdr3_length: 16
cdr3_nt: TGTGCCAGCAGCCGCCTTTCCGACAGGGGGGTTACTGAAGCTTTCTTT
cdr3_aa: CASSRLSDRGVTEAFF

d_call: TRBD2
v_call: TRBV28
j_call: TRBJ2-2
clone_size: NA
cdr3_length: 15
cdr3_nt: TGTGCCAGCAGTGACATGGGGGGGACTACCGGGGAGCTGTTTTTT
cdr3_aa: CASSDMGGTTGELFF

d_call: NA
v_call: TRBV6-1
j_call: TRBJ1-2
clone_size: NA
cdr3_length: 13
cdr3_nt: TGTGCCAATGCCGACCCGGGAGGCTATGGCTACACCTTC
cdr3_aa: CANADPGGYGYTF

d_call: TRBD1
v_call: TRBV7-9
j_call: TRBJ2-7
clone_size: NA
cdr3_length: 16
cdr3_nt: TGTGCCAGCAGCTTAGGAGACAGGGGGAGGAGGTACGAGCAGTACTTC
cdr3_aa: CASSLGDRGRRYEQYF

d_call: TRBD2
v_call: TRBV7-3
j_call: TRBJ2-6
clone_size: NA
cdr3_length: 21
cdr3_nt: TGTGCCAGCAGCTTAACGGGACTAGCGGGGGGGATCTCCTCTGGGGCCAACGTCCTGACTTTC
cdr3_aa: CASSLTGLAGGISSGANVLTF

d_call: TRBD1
v_call: TRBV27
j_call: TRBJ1-2
clone_size: once
cdr3_length: 16
cdr3_nt: TGTGCCAGCAGTTCTCTCGAGACAGGGGGTATGGATGGCTACACCTTC
cdr3_aa: CASSSLETGGMDGYTF

d_call: TRBD1
v_call: TRBV27
j_call: TRBJ1-2
clone_size: NA
cdr3_length: 15
cdr3_nt: TGTGCCAGCAGTTTATCGGGACAGGGAAACTATGGCTACACCTTC
cdr3_aa: CASSLSGQGNYGYTF